What follows are 20 T cell receptor beta chains derived from one specimen sequenced in a study of blood T cell repertoires in COVID-19. Measured with immunoSEQ multiplex PCR; TCRdb has only the in-frame clones, and not every one. The sample holds around 150,000 clones, almost 85% seen once. The sequencing sample was made of PBMCs or T cells enriched from blood (not recorded which). Receptors were obtained from a woman aged 45-60 years with acute COVID-19.

The chain links TRBV3-1 (or the pseudogene TRBV3-2) to TRBJ2-7; the match to TRBD2 covers 7 bases. CDR1 and CDR2 (germline): LGHDT, YNNKEL (reference sequence). With 4 bases clipped from V and 3 bases from J, the junction kept 9 bases outside the gene matches. The CDR3 spans 15 residues. In nucleotides, the CDR3 is TGTGCCAGCAGCCCAAGGACTAGTATCGTCTACGAGCAGTACTTC. The encoded protein is CASSPRTSIVYEQYF.

V is TRBV4-1 and J is TRBJ1-4; D remains ambiguous. With 4 bases removed from V and 0 bases from J, the gap between germline ends came to 15 bases. Germline assignment: CDR1 MGHRA and CDR2 YSYEKL. The CDR3 covers 17 residues. The CDR3 nucleotides read TGCGCCAGCAGCCGGGTCGGAGTGGAGTCAACTAATGAAAAACTGTTTTTT. It translates to CASSRVGVESTNEKLFF.

This sequence joins TRBV12-5 and TRBJ2-3, with 9 bases fitting TRBD2. CDR1 and CDR2 from the germline V gene are LGHNT and FRNRAP. Trimming at V came to 0 bases and at J to 1 base, leaving 8 bases not matched to a gene. CDR3 size: 18 residues. DNA for the CDR3: TGTGCTAGTGGTTTGGTACGTGGCGGGAGGGCCGGCACAGATACGCAGTATTTT. Amino acid sequence: CASGLVRGGRAGTDTQYF.

The chain recombines TRBV7-2 with TRBJ2-6; 10 bases are shared with TRBD1. The CDR3 sequence is 15 residues long. V shed 8 bases, J shed 2 bases, and the junction held 3 bases outside the gene matches. CDR1 is SGHTA and CDR2 is FQGNSA in the germline V gene. CDR3 DNA sequence: TGTGCCAGCGCTGGACAGGGGGCTGGGGCCAACGTCCTGACTTTC. Its translation: CASAGQGAGANVLTF.

V usage is TRBV7-8 and J usage is TRBJ2-2; D possibly corresponds to TRBD1 (5 bases). CDR3 length equals 13 residues. V lost 2 bases, J lost 5 bases, and 6 bases lay in between. Germline loops: CDR1 SGHVS, CDR2 FQNEAQ. CDR3 coding DNA: TGTGCCAGCAGCTTAAGGGGAACCGGGGAGCTGTTTTTT. This translates into CASSLRGTGELFF.

V is TRBV7-9 and J is TRBJ2-3, with TRBD2 matching over 10 bases. In germline, CDR1 is SEHNR, CDR2 FQNEAQ (reference sequence). CDR3 length: 17 residues. The V segment lost 2 bases and the J segment 0 bases; nucleotides outside the gene matches: 5. The CDR3 nucleotides read TGTGCCAGCAGCTTACCCCGACTAGCGGGTAGCACAGATACGCAGTATTTT. Protein product: CASSLPRLAGSTDTQYF.

V is TRBV29-1 and J is TRBJ2-7; TRBD1 might be the D (5 bases). Per the germline V gene, CDR1 is SQVTM and CDR2 is ANQGSEA. This CDR3 has 12 residues. Trimming removed 4 bases at V and 5 bases at J, with 12 bases between. CDR3 amino acids: CSVALGRDEQYF. CDR3 in DNA: TGCAGCGTTGCCTTGGGGCGCGACGAGCAGTACTTC.

Only a few counts were recorded for this clone. This sample includes further DNA sequences coding for the same CDR3. This chain connects TRBV9 to TRBJ2-1; 13 nucleotides match TRBD2. Trimming cost V 4 bases and J 4 bases; bases outside gene matches: 5. Germline lookup yields CDR1 SGDLS and CDR2 YYNGEE. This CDR3 is built from 16 residues. CDR3 in amino acids: CASSPRLAGGYNEQFF. CDR3 coding DNA: TGTGCCAGCAGCCCTCGACTAGCGGGGGGATACAATGAGCAGTTCTTC.

The chain is built from TRBV12-3 or TRBV12-4 and TRBJ2-5; D gene unclear. The CDR3 extends over 12 amino acids. V dropped 5 bases and J dropped 2 bases, with 6 bases sitting between them. CDR3 loop: CASSPSQETQYF. CDR3 bases: TGTGCCAGCAGTCCTAGTCAAGAGACCCAGTACTTC.

The chain employs TRBV30 and TRBJ1-2, with D maybe TRBD1 (6 bases). The V gene lost 4 bases and the J gene lost 3 bases, with 15 bases spanning the gap. The CDR3 spans 14 residues. Germline V gene sequence: CDR1 GTSNPN, CDR2 SVGIG (reference sequence). The CDR3 protein is CAWNFRGSDYGYTF. DNA of the CDR3: TGTGCCTGGAATTTCAGGGGCTCTGACTATGGCTACACCTTC.

The table lists this clone with a few counts. The gene calls are TRBV5-1 and TRBJ2-3; D gene uncertain. Trimming cost V 0 bases and J 4 bases, with 12 bases left between them. The CDR3 has 15 amino acids. From germline, CDR1 is SGHRS and CDR2 YFSETQ. The CDR3 DNA reads as TGCGCCAGCAGCTTGGCTGAATCTCAGGCAGATACGCAGTATTTT. Translation: CASSLAESQADTQYF.

The genes are TRBV28 and TRBJ1-2, with TRBD1 identical over 7 bases. The CDR3 has 15 amino acids. From germline, CDR1 is MDHEN and CDR2 SYDVKM. Losses at the gene ends were 4 bases for V and 3 bases for J; bases not matched to a gene: 8. The CDR3 spells CASSSQGQTYYGYTF. The CDR3 nucleotides are TGTGCCAGCAGTTCCCAGGGACAGACTTACTATGGCTACACCTTC.

The chain couples TRBV5-1 to TRBJ2-2, with TRBD2 matching over 8 bases. Germline V gene lookup returns CDR1 SGHRS and CDR2 YFSETQ. Unmatched junction bases numbered 4, after V lost 1 base and J lost 8 bases. The CDR3 sequence is 14 residues long. CDR3 bases: TGCGCCAGCAGCTTGCTAGCGGGCGAAGGGGAGCTGTTTTTT. Translated, it gives CASSLLAGEGELFF.

The chain has TRBV19 and TRBJ1-6; no clear D gene. Trimming left V 5 bases short and J 5 bases short, with 10 bases between. Germline V gives CDR1 LNHDA, CDR2 SQIVND (reference sequence). The CDR3 runs 14 residues. The chain's CDR3 is CASSWAADNSPLHF. CDR3 in DNA: TGTGCCAGTAGTTGGGCAGCCGATAATTCACCCCTCCACTTT.

The gene calls are TRBV5-6 and TRBJ2-1; no clear D gene. CDR1 and CDR2 from the germline V gene are SGHDT and YYEEEE. CDR3 length: 13 residues. Between the trimmed V and J ends, which lost 3 bases and 6 bases, there was a span of 10 bases. The CDR3 here is CASSSPGFNEQFF. The CDR3, as DNA: TGTGCCAGCAGCTCGCCAGGATTCAATGAGCAGTTCTTC.

The chain employs TRBV25-1 and TRBJ1-3; the D is unclear. This CDR3 comprises 15 residues. From germline, CDR1 is MGHDK and CDR2 SYGVNS. Trimming pared 5 bases from V and 2 bases from J, leaving 13 bases between. CDR3 nucleotides: TGTGCCAGCAGTCCAAACCGGGAGCCTGGAAACACCATATATTTT. Encoded protein: CASSPNREPGNTIYF.

This chain links TRBV30 with TRBJ1-5; 9 bases match TRBD1. The CDR3 covers 13 residues. Germline CDR1 GTSNPN, CDR2 SVGIG (reference sequence). Trimming cost V 4 bases and J 5 bases; bases outside gene matches: 3. The CDR3: CAWKDRGDQPQHF. The CDR3 DNA is TGTGCCTGGAAAGACAGGGGGGATCAGCCCCAGCATTTT.

The chain has TRBV3-1 (or the pseudogene TRBV3-2) and TRBJ1-1, with TRBD1 identical over 9 bases. Unmatched junction bases numbered 8, after V lost 1 base and J lost 5 bases. Germline V gives CDR1 LGHDT, CDR2 YNNKEL (reference sequence). The CDR3 spans 16 residues. This CDR3 reads CASSQGGTGRKTEAFF. As DNA, the CDR3 is TGTGCCAGCAGCCAAGGGGGGACAGGGAGGAAGACTGAAGCTTTCTTT.

A few counts support this clone. The rearrangement links TRBV27 to TRBJ1-6, with D unresolved. Germline V gene data show CDR1 as MNHEY and CDR2 as SMNVEV (reference sequence). The CDR3 contains 17 residues. V lost 0 bases, J lost 0 bases, and 9 bases lay in between. The CDR3 bases are TGTGCCAGCAGTTTATCATCTTGGAGCTCCTATAATTCACCCCTCCACTTT. Translation gives CASSLSSWSSYNSPLHF.

This clone appeared a single time. The chain joins TRBV15 to TRBJ2-3; 8 nucleotides line up with TRBD2. The CDR3 has 13 residues. J lost 5 bases, V lost 9 bases, and 7 bases had no gene match. The germline gives CDR1 LNHNV, CDR2 YYDKDF (reference sequence). CDR3: CATGTSLGDTQYF. CDR3 bases: TGTGCCACAGGGACTAGTCTTGGAGATACGCAGTATTTT.